The 19 T cell receptor beta chains in this list originate from one sample, sequenced in a study of blood T cell repertoires in COVID-19 (dated by TCRdb to 2020 to 2021). The library relied on the immunoSEQ multiplex PCR assay. TCRdb stores this immuneACCESS table with in-frame sequences only. Part of the clones is absent; in the studies checked, under half of the shortfall reflects unresolved V genes, and no reason is known for the rest. The sample table records about 100,000 clones; over 75% of these occur just once. About 6.3% of the sample lies in the top ten. The sequenced material came from peripheral blood. All receptors come from an older woman with acute or convalescent COVID-19.

The chain combines TRBV29-1 with TRBJ1-1; D is unclear. From germline, CDR1 is SQVTM and CDR2 ANQGSEA. The CDR3 totals 13 residues. Trimming cost V 6 bases and J 0 bases, with 11 bases left between them. The CDR3 here is CSVYRLMNTEAFF. The CDR3 DNA is TGCAGCGTGTACCGTCTAATGAACACTGAAGCTTTCTTT. Drawing the rest from reference TRBV29-1 and TRBJ1-1, the complete variable domain is SAVISQKPSRDICQRGTSLTIQCQVDSQVTMMFWYRQQPGQSLTLIATANQGSEATYESGFVIDKFPISRPNLTFSTLTVSNMSPEDSSIYLCSVYRLMNTEAFFGQGTRLTVV.

This rearrangement joins TRBV5-4 to TRBJ1-1; unclear D gene. Germline CDR1 and CDR2: SGHNT and YYREEE (reference sequence). V lost 4 bases to trimming and J lost 4 bases, with 11 bases between them. The CDR3 has 13 residues. This CDR3 reads CASSNQGGTEAFF. Written as DNA, the CDR3 is TGTGCCAGCAGCAATCAAGGAGGCACTGAAGCTTTCTTT.

CDR3 DNA sequence: TGCGCCAGCAGCCAAGACGGGACTACCGCGAGTGAGCAGTTCTTC. Amino acids: CASSQDGTTASEQFF. This chain links TRBV4-1 with TRBJ2-1; 7 nucleotides line up with TRBD2. Germline V gene sequence: CDR1 MGHRA, CDR2 YSYEKL. V shed 0 bases, J shed 9 bases, and the junction held 8 bases outside the gene matches. The CDR3 totals 15 residues.

CDR3 in DNA: TGTGCCAGCAGCCTCGGACAGGTGAACACTGAAGCTTTCTTT. Translating gives CASSLGQVNTEAFF. The chain combines TRBV7-2 with TRBJ1-1, with 7 bases aligning to TRBD1. V shed 5 bases and J 0 bases; nucleotides not matched to a gene: 3. Germline V gives CDR1 SGHTA, CDR2 FQGNSA. There are 14 residues in the CDR3.

Only one count was recorded for this clone. The V and J genes are TRBV18 and TRBJ2-2; 7 bases map to TRBD1. The CDR3 is 15 amino acids. Germline V gene sequence: CDR1 KGHSH, CDR2 LQKENI. J gave up 2 bases and V 3 bases, and 3 bases lay outside the gene matches. CDR3 region: CASSPWDSNTGELFF. As DNA, the CDR3 is TGTGCCAGCTCACCCTGGGACAGCAACACCGGGGAGCTGTTTTTT.

The rearrangement uses TRBV7-9 and TRBJ1-6; D possibly corresponds to TRBD1 (6 bases). This CDR3 spans 15 amino acids. V lost 3 bases and J lost 4, with 10 bases in between. Germline V gene data show CDR1 as SEHNR and CDR2 as FQNEAQ (reference sequence). The CDR3 here is CASSLDRLYNSPLHF. Written as DNA, the CDR3 is TGTGCCAGCAGCTTGGACAGACTTTATAATTCACCCCTCCACTTT. Combining the CDR3 with reference TRBV7-9 and TRBJ1-6 gives the whole variable domain DTGVSQNPRHKITKRGQNVTFRCDPISEHNRLYWYRQTLGQGPEFLTYFQNEAQLEKSRLLSDRFSAERPKGSFSTLEIQRTEQGDSAMYLCASSLDRLYNSPLHFGNGTRLTVT.

Here the CDR3 reads CASLQGPNQPQHF. The CDR3 DNA follows: TGTGCCAGCCTACAGGGGCCCAATCAGCCCCAGCATTTT. The J gene is TRBJ1-5, the V gene TRBV2; 7 bases agree with TRBD1. The J segment lost 3 bases and the V segment lost 8 bases, leaving 4 bases of the junction unmatched. Germline lookup yields CDR1 SNHLY and CDR2 FYNNEI. The CDR3 is 13 residues long.

The chain has TRBV3-1 (or the pseudogene TRBV3-2) and TRBJ1-5; no reliable D call. This CDR3 is built from 12 residues. Germline V gene data show CDR1 as LGHDT and CDR2 as YNNKEL (reference sequence). V gave up 5 bases and J gave up 9 bases, with 11 bases separating them. Here the CDR3 DNA reads TGTGCCAGCAGCGAAAGTACGGGGCCCCAGCATTTT. Its protein is CASSESTGPQHF.

In DNA form, the CDR3 reads TGTGCCAGCAGCCACGGTCTGATTGGAGAGACCCAGTACTTC. This sequence encodes CASSHGLIGETQYF. V gene TRBV27 combines with J gene TRBJ2-5; D is ambiguous. Per the germline V gene, CDR1 is MNHEY and CDR2 is SMNVEV (reference sequence). The CDR3 contains 14 residues. V lost 6 bases, J lost 4 bases, and 15 bases lay in between.

In its sample, this clone was seen once. The rearrangement uses TRBV3-1 (or the pseudogene TRBV3-2) and TRBJ1-2, with D possibly TRBD1 on 6 matching bases. Germline CDR1 reads LGHDT; CDR2 reads YNNKEL (reference sequence). V lost 1 base, J lost 7 bases, and 16 bases lay in between. The CDR3 is made up of 15 amino acids. Here the CDR3 DNA reads TGTGCCAGCAGCCAAGTGGGTGGGGGCGTCACTGGCTACACCTTC. Amino acids: CASSQVGGGVTGYTF.

The rearrangement links TRBV7-9 to TRBJ2-2; TRBD2 matches 7 bases. The junction had 3 bases not matched to a gene; V was cut back by 4 bases and J by 1 base. CDR1 and CDR2 from the germline V gene are SEHNR and FQNEAQ (reference sequence). The CDR3 covers 15 residues. The CDR3: CASSSQRENTGELFF. For the CDR3, the DNA is TGTGCCAGCAGCTCACAGCGGGAGAACACCGGGGAGCTGTTTTTT.

V usage is TRBV6-5 and J usage is TRBJ2-7; D may be TRBD1 (6 bases). V was pared by 5 bases and J by 2 bases, with 7 bases between. This CDR3 is built from 12 residues. CDR1 is MNHEY and CDR2 is SVGAGI in the germline V gene. The CDR3 sequence is CASSTGPYEQYF. The CDR3 nucleotides read TGTGCCAGCAGTACAGGGCCCTACGAGCAGTACTTC.

The sample holds one count of this clone. This rearrangement joins TRBV7-9 to TRBJ1-6; 7 bases fit TRBD1. The CDR3 has 14 amino acids. The V segment lost 5 bases and the J segment 7 bases; nucleotides outside the gene matches: 5. The V gene's germline CDR1 is SEHNR and CDR2 FQNEAQ (reference sequence). The CDR3 region has the DNA TGTGCCAGCAGCCTCAGGGGGAAGAATTCACCCCTCCACTTT. Translation: CASSLRGKNSPLHF.

This chain connects TRBV10-2 to TRBJ2-2; tentative D call: TRBD2 (6 bases). This CDR3 has 15 amino acids. Germline CDR1 WSHSY, CDR2 SAAADI. Trimming shortened V by 7 bases and J by 4 bases, and 16 bases separated the two germline ends. The CDR3 DNA reads as TGCGCCAGCATCCCCGGGAGAGTTGGCACCGGGGAGCTGTTTTTT. Its protein is CASIPGRVGTGELFF.

V gene TRBV5-1 combines with J gene TRBJ2-4; TRBD1 aligns across 7 bases. The germline gives CDR1 SGHRS, CDR2 YFSETQ. V shed 1 base, J shed 6 bases, and the junction held 7 bases outside the gene matches. The CDR3 has 15 residues. The CDR3 DNA sequence: TGCGCCAGCAGCTTGACTGGGACAGTCGGAAACATTCAGTACTTC. This codes for CASSLTGTVGNIQYF.

This chain links TRBV5-1 with TRBJ1-6, with 7 bases that match TRBD1. Germline V gives CDR1 SGHRS, CDR2 YFSETQ. V lost 4 bases and J lost 13; bases outside the gene matches: 5. This CDR3 has 12 residues. The CDR3 coding sequence is TGCGCCAGCAGCGCGGACAGGTACCCCCTCCACTTT. It is translated as CASSADRYPLHF.

This chain joins TRBV6-6 and TRBJ2-5; no reliable D call. Germline V CDR1 and CDR2: MNHNY, SVGAGI (reference sequence). Trimming shortened V by 7 bases and J by 5 bases, and 17 bases separated the two germline ends. The CDR3 has 14 residues. CDR3 sequence: CASTKRVVGETQYF. The CDR3 DNA reads TGTGCCAGCACCAAACGGGTGGTTGGGGAGACCCAGTACTTC.

The chain recombines TRBV28 with TRBJ1-5; D is ambiguous. The germline V and J ends were trimmed by 2 bases and 5 bases, with 4 bases remaining between them. The CDR3 has 12 residues. CDR1 is MDHEN, CDR2 SYDVKM, per germline. This CDR3 reads CASSLGHQPQHF. CDR3 DNA sequence: TGTGCCAGCAGTTTAGGGCATCAGCCCCAGCATTTT.

The chain recombines TRBV5-4 with TRBJ2-1; 13 bases are shared with TRBD2. Looked up from germline, CDR1 is SGHNT and CDR2 is YYREEE (reference sequence). The CDR3 has 15 amino acids. V dropped 2 bases and J dropped 9; count of bases not matched to a gene: 5. This CDR3 is CASSFTSGRVGEQFF. In nucleotides, the CDR3 is TGTGCCAGCAGCTTTACTAGCGGGAGGGTGGGTGAGCAGTTCTTC.